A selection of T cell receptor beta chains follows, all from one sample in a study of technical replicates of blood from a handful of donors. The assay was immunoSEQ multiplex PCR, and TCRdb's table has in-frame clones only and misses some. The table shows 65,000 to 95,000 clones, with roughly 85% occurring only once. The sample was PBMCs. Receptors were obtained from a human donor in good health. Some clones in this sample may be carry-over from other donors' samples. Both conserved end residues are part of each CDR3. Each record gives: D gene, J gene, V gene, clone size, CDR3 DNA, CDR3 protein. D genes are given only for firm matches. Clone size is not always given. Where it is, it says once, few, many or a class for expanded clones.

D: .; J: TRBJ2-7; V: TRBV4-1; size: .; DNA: TGCGCCAGCAGCCTCCACCCCGGGTACGAGCAGTACTTC; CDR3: CASSLHPGYEQYF
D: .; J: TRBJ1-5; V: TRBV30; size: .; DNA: TGTGCCTGGAGTGTAGACCAGGGTGGTTTTCAGCCCCAGCATTTT; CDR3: CAWSVDQGGFQPQHF
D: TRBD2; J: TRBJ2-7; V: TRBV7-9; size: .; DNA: TGTGCCAGCAGCGTCTCTAGCGGTCGCTCCTACGAGCAGTACTTC; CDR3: CASSVSSGRSYEQYF
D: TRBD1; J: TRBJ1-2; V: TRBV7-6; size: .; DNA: TGTGCCAGCAGCCCGCGGGCAGGGACAGGGTCGGTCTATGGCTACACCTTC; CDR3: CASSPRAGTGSVYGYTF
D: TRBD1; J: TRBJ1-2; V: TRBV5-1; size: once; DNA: TGCGCCAGCAGCTTGCTTGGGACAGGGCATAACTATGGCTACACCTTC; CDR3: CASSLLGTGHNYGYTF
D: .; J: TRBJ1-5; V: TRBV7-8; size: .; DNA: TGTGCCAGCAGTCCTTATACACAGGGCAATCAGCCCCAGCATTTT; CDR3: CASSPYTQGNQPQHF
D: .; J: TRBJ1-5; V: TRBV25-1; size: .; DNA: TGTGCCAGCAGTGAGCCTGGGGGCGCAGGACAGCCCCAGCATTTT; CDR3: CASSEPGGAGQPQHF
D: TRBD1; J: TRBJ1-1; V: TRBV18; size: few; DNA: TGTGCCAGCTCACCCGGACAGGGAGTCTACTCTGAAGCTTTCTTT; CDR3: CASSPGQGVYSEAFF
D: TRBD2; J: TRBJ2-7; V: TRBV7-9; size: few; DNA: TGTGCCAGCAGCTTAGGCGGGAGGTACGAGCAGTACTTC; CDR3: CASSLGGRYEQYF
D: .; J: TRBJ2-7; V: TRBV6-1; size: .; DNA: TGTGCCAGCAGGGAGTATCTCCGCTCCTACGAGCAGTACTTC; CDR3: CASREYLRSYEQYF
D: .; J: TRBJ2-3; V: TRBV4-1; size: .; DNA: TGCGCCAGCAGCCAAGCTTGGGAGTCGGATACGCAGTATTTT; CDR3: CASSQAWESDTQYF
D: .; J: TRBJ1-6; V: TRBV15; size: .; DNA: TGTGCCACCAGCAGGGGGCCCCCACCCCTCCACTTT; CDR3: CATSRGPPPLHF
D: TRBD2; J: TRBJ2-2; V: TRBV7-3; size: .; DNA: TGTGCCAGCAGTCCGACTAGCGGGGCGAACACCGGGGAGCTGTTTTTT; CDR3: CASSPTSGANTGELFF
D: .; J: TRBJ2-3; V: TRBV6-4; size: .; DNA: TGTGCCAGCAGTGAAGGTCACGGGGATACGCAGTATTTT; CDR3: CASSEGHGDTQYF
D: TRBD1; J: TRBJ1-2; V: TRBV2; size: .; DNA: TGTGCCAGCAGAGGGCAGGGGGGCGGCTACACCTTC; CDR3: CASRGQGGGYTF
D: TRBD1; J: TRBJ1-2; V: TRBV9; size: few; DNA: TGTGCCAGCAGCGGAGGGACAGGGAGCTATGGCTACACCTTC; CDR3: CASSGGTGSYGYTF
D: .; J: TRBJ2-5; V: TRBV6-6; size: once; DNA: TGTGCCAGCAGTCCTTCGGGGAAGACCCAGTACTTC; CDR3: CASSPSGKTQYF
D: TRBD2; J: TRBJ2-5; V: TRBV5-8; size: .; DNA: TGTGCCAGCAGCTTGGGGCGGGCTAGCGGACAAGAGACCCAGTACTTC; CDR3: CASSLGRASGQETQYF
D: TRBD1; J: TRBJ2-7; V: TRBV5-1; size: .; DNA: TGCGCCAGCAGCTTCGGACAGGGGATTAACGAGCAGTACTTC; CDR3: CASSFGQGINEQYF
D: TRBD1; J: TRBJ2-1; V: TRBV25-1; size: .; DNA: TGTGCCAGCAGTGAACAAAACAGGGGAAATGAGCAGTTCTTC; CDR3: CASSEQNRGNEQFF
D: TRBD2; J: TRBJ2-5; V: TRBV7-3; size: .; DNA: TGTGCCAGCAGCTTAACTCCCAGCGGGGGGACAGAGACCCAGTACTTC; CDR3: CASSLTPSGGTETQYF
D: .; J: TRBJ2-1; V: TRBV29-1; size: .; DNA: TGCAGCGTGCTAGGACAGGGAGGGTCCTACAATGAGCAGTTCTTC; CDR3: CSVLGQGGSYNEQFF
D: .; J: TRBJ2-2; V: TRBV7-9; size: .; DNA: TGTGCCAGCAGCTTAGGGGGCCAGAGGGAGCTGTTTTTT; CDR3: CASSLGGQRELFF
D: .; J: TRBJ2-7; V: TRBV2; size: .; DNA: TGTGCCAGCAGCGCGGTTGGACAGTCCTACGAGCAGTACTTC; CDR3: CASSAVGQSYEQYF
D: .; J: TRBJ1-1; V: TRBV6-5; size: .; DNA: TGTGCCAGCAGAAGGGGACAAGAGAACACTGAAGCTTTCTTT; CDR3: CASRRGQENTEAFF
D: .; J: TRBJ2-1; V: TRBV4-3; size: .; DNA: TGCGCCAGCAGCCAAGATAGGAGCGGTCACAATGAGCAGTTCTTC; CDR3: CASSQDRSGHNEQFF
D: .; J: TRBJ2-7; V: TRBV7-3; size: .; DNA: TGTGCCAGCAGCCCCGGGACTTCTCCTAGCGAGCAGTACTTC; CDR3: CASSPGTSPSEQYF
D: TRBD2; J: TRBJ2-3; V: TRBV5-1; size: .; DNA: TGCGCCAGCAGCTTGGCCTTGGGACTAGCGGGGGGGATCACAGATACGCAGTATTTT; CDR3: CASSLALGLAGGITDTQYF
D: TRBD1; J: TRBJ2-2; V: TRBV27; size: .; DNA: TGTGCCAGCAGTTTAACGACAGGGGGCTGGGAGCTGTTTTTT; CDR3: CASSLTTGGWELFF
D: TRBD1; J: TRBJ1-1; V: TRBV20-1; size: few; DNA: TGCAGTGCCCGGACAGGGGGTGAAGCTTTCTTT; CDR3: CSARTGGEAFF